The rows below give T cell receptor beta chains drawn from one sample of a study of vaccination effects on CD4 cells after COVID-19. The antigens these receptors bind are not known. The data were produced by immunoSEQ multiplex PCR, yet TCRdb's version contains in-frame clones alone and is incomplete. The data show over 45,000 clones, about 70% seen once. This specimen consisted of CD4+ T cells from PBMCs cultured without peptide, obtained after COVID-19 vaccination. The receptor source for this set is a human donor who received a COVID-19 vaccine. CDR3s include the opening cysteine and the closing phenylalanine or tryptophan. The D gene is left open where the match is weak. Rows may omit the clone size; those that give it use once, few, many or a size class.

clone size	CDR3 length	D gene	V gene	J gene	CDR3 DNA	CDR3 protein
.	13	.	TRBV18	TRBJ2-3	TGTGCCAGCTCACTCGGGGGTGCAGATACGCAGTATTTT	CASSLGGADTQYF
.	14	.	TRBV15	TRBJ2-2	TGTGCCACCAGCAGAGACAAATCCACCGGGGAGCTGTTTTTT	CATSRDKSTGELFF
.	15	TRBD2	TRBV3-1/TRBV3-2	TRBJ2-1	TGTGCCAGCAACCGTGGACTAGGAACCAACAATGAGCAGTTCTTC	CASNRGLGTNNEQFF
.	15	.	TRBV12-2	TRBJ1-5	TGTGCAAGTCGACAGGGGGCAATCAGTCTGCGGCCCCAGCATTTT	CASRQGAISLRPQHF
.	14	TRBD1	TRBV5-1	TRBJ2-5	TGCGCCAGCAGCCCCGGACAGGTCCAGGAGACCCAGTACTTC	CASSPGQVQETQYF
.	16	.	TRBV4-1	TRBJ1-5	TGCGCCAGCAGCCAAGATCCCACAGGGCGATGGCAGCCCCAGCATTTT	CASSQDPTGRWQPQHF
.	14	.	TRBV6-5	TRBJ1-5	TGTGCCAGCAGAGCAGGGTATAGCAATCAGCCCCAGCATTTT	CASRAGYSNQPQHF
.	11	.	TRBV5-1	TRBJ2-5	TGCGCCAGCAGGGCCCAAGAGACCCAGTACTTC	CASRAQETQYF
many	16	.	TRBV5-1	TRBJ2-7	TGCGCCAGCAGTCTCCCTAACCACAGGGTTAGGTACGAGCAGTACTTC	CASSLPNHRVRYEQYF
few	16	TRBD1	TRBV19	TRBJ2-2	TGTGCCAGTAGTAGACGACAGGGGGTCAACACCGGGGAGCTGTTTTTT	CASSRRQGVNTGELFF
.	16	TRBD2	TRBV3-1/TRBV3-2	TRBJ2-5	TGTGCCAGCAGCCAGGAAGGACTAGCGGGACAAGAGACCCAGTACTTC	CASSQEGLAGQETQYF
.	14	.	TRBV6-1	TRBJ2-5	TGTGCCAGCAGTGAAACGGGGATTGGGGAGACCCAGTACTTC	CASSETGIGETQYF
.	17	TRBD2	TRBV7-8	TRBJ2-3	TGTGCCAGCAGCTTAGCGAGGCTAGCGGGATTCACAGATACGCAGTATTTT	CASSLARLAGFTDTQYF
once	14	TRBD1	TRBV5-1	TRBJ1-2	TGCGCCAGCAGCTTGGGGGACAGGGGCGCGGGCTACACCTTC	CASSLGDRGAGYTF
.	17	.	TRBV19	TRBJ1-2	TGTGCCAGCAGAGGACGAAGACAGGCTCAGTACGAGGTCAGCTACACCTTC	CASRGRRQAQYEVSYTF
.	16	TRBD1	TRBV5-1	TRBJ1-4	TGCGCCAGCAGCCCGCTCCAGGGGGCAACTAATGAAAAACTGTTTTTT	CASSPLQGATNEKLFF
.	16	.	TRBV5-4	TRBJ1-1	TGTGCCAGCAGCTCCCGGCCCGCCCGGCCGGACACTGAAGCTTTCTTT	CASSSRPARPDTEAFF
.	14	TRBD1	TRBV19	TRBJ1-2	TGTGCCAGTACCACGGGCAGGGGGCAATGGGGCTACACCTTC	CASTTGRGQWGYTF
.	14	.	TRBV9	TRBJ2-3	TGTGCCAGCAGCCAAGCGGGTTCCACAGATACGCAGTATTTT	CASSQAGSTDTQYF
few	13	.	TRBV11-1	TRBJ1-2	TGTGCCAGCAGCCCAGGATGGACACGTGGCTACACCTTC	CASSPGWTRGYTF
few	15	.	TRBV18	TRBJ2-1	TGTGCCAGCTCACCACCATCTTCGAAAGTGGGTGAGCAGTTCTTC	CASSPPSSKVGEQFF
.	16	TRBD2	TRBV19	TRBJ2-7	TGTGCCAGTAGCCTATCGGGACTAGCGGGAGGACGCGAGCAGTACTTC	CASSLSGLAGGREQYF
.	14	.	TRBV19	TRBJ1-1	TGTGCCAGTAGTATTCGGGGGAGGAGCGCTGAAGCTTTCTTT	CASSIRGRSAEAFF
.	12	.	TRBV12-3/TRBV12-4	TRBJ1-3	TGTGCCAGCAGGCTCTCTGGAAACACCATATATTTT	CASRLSGNTIYF
.	16	.	TRBV6-1	TRBJ1-5	TGTGCCAGCAGTGAATATACAATCCTTAAGCGTCAGCCCCAGCATTTT	CASSEYTILKRQPQHF
.	16	.	TRBV11-3	TRBJ2-7	TGTGCCAGCAGCTTAGATGGGTCAAGGGGCGGTGTCGAGCAGTACTTC	CASSLDGSRGGVEQYF
once	15	TRBD1	TRBV18	TRBJ2-6	TGTGCCGGGGAGACAGGGGGCCCTGGGGCCAACGTCCTGACTTTC	CAGETGGPGANVLTF
.	17	TRBD2	TRBV10-3	TRBJ2-6	TGTGCCACCCTCGGACTAGCGGGAGTCTCCGGGGCCAACGTCCTGACTTTC	CATLGLAGVSGANVLTF
.	15	.	TRBV6-5	TRBJ2-3	TGTGCCAGCAGGCCTCCGGGGTCCGGCACAGATACGCAGTATTTT	CASRPPGSGTDTQYF
.	17	.	TRBV12-5	TRBJ1-1	TGTGCTAGTGGTTTGTTTCAGGGGTCGGGGGCTGCAACTGAAGCTTTCTTT	CASGLFQGSGAATEAFF
few	15	.	TRBV4-1	TRBJ2-7	TGCGCCAGCAGCCCCGGGTGGGTCGACTCCTACGAGCAGTACTTC	CASSPGWVDSYEQYF
.	15	TRBD1	TRBV30	TRBJ1-4	TGTGCCTGGAGTGTACGGGGGACAGGGTTCGAAAAACTGTTTTTT	CAWSVRGTGFEKLFF
.	11	.	TRBV20-1	TRBJ1-2	TGCAGTGCCCCCACGGACTATGGCTACACCTTC	CSAPTDYGYTF
few	14	TRBD1	TRBV5-1	TRBJ2-4	TGCGCCAGCAGCGCGACAGGGGATAAAAACATTCAGTACTTC	CASSATGDKNIQYF
.	14	TRBD2	TRBV29-1	TRBJ2-1	TGCAGCGTTGCAGCCCTAGCGGGGAGCAATGAGCAGTTCTTC	CSVAALAGSNEQFF
.	13	TRBD1	TRBV10-2	TRBJ1-5	TGCGCCTGTACAGGGGGCAGCAATCAGCCCCAGCATTTT	CACTGGSNQPQHF
once	16	.	TRBV30	TRBJ2-7	TGTGCCTGGAGGGCGAAAAAGATCCCGGGGTCCTACGAGCAGTACTTC	CAWRAKKIPGSYEQYF
once	14	.	TRBV6-5	TRBJ1-3	TGTGCCACCGCCCCTGGGGGCTCTGGAAACACCATATATTTT	CATAPGGSGNTIYF
.	12	.	TRBV14	TRBJ1-6	TGTGCCAGCCGGGCGACTGATTCACCCCTCCACTTT	CASRATDSPLHF
.	16	.	TRBV14	TRBJ2-1	TGTGCCAGCAGCCAAGTGATGCAGGGGTATTACAATGAGCAGTTCTTC	CASSQVMQGYYNEQFF
.	15	.	TRBV3-1/TRBV3-2	TRBJ1-2	TGTGCCAGCAGTCAACAGGGTGTCAGTGTCTATGGCTACACCTTC	CASSQQGVSVYGYTF
.	13	.	TRBV10-3	TRBJ1-2	TGTGCCATCAGTGGGACACATGACTATGGCTACACCTTC	CAISGTHDYGYTF
.	13	.	TRBV10-2	TRBJ2-7	TGCGCCAGCAGTCCGGGACTCCCCTACGAGCAGTACTTC	CASSPGLPYEQYF
.	14	.	TRBV14	TRBJ1-1	TGTGCCAGCAGCCGCGCGCGGGCTGGCACTGAAGCTTTCTTT	CASSRARAGTEAFF
.	15	.	TRBV19	TRBJ2-7	TGTGCCAGTAGCCCCACAGGGTCTGGATCCTACGAGCAGTACTTC	CASSPTGSGSYEQYF
.	14	.	TRBV3-1/TRBV3-2	TRBJ1-1	TGTGCCAGCAGCCCCCACAGCCGGAACACTGAAGCTTTCTTT	CASSPHSRNTEAFF
.	13	.	TRBV30	TRBJ1-4	TGTGCCTGGAGTGCCCAAGTAGGTGAAAAACTGTTTTTT	CAWSAQVGEKLFF
.	15	TRBD2	TRBV19	TRBJ2-2	TGTGCCAGTAGTATAGGGGGACTAGACACCGGGGAGCTGTTTTTT	CASSIGGLDTGELFF
.	12	TRBD1	TRBV24-1	TRBJ1-1	TGTGCCACCAGTGAGGGGACAGGTTTGGCTTTCTTT	CATSEGTGLAFF
.	13	.	TRBV6-4	TRBJ1-1	TGTGCCAGCAGCGCGGAGCGAGGCACTGAAGCTTTCTTT	CASSAERGTEAFF
few	14	TRBD1	TRBV2	TRBJ1-5	TGTGCCAGCAGTTCGGACAGGCCCCATCAGCCCCAGCATTTT	CASSSDRPHQPQHF
.	18	.	TRBV5-4	TRBJ2-6	TGTGCCAGCAGCTTCCCCGGGCCATCCTTATCTGGGGCCAACGTCCTGACTTTC	CASSFPGPSLSGANVLTF
.	13	.	TRBV7-2	TRBJ2-1	TGTGCCAGCAGCTTTAGAGGGATTGGGAAGCAGTTCTTC	CASSFRGIGKQFF